The present T cell receptor beta chain was sequenced within a study of T cells in Graves' hyperthyroidism and ophthalmopathy. General study findings and limits: The model forecast ophthalmopathy, anticipating it by a median around 6.5 months before onset.

Authors of the study amplified TCR beta CDR3 regions from RNA transcripts. A first-round RT-PCR of the TCR CDR3 used the HTBI primer set. TCRdb called the multiplex PCR reads again in MiXCR, with one record for every CDR3 protein. This sample has under 650,000 distinct CDR3 sequences; about 17% occur once, and the top ten carry 3.5% to 4%. CDR3 size: 17 residues. The J segment lost 0 bases and the V segment lost 4 bases, leaving 6 bases of the junction unmatched. Germline CDR1 SNHLY, CDR2 FYNNEI. This clonotype was seen ten or more times. Its antigen is unknown. Sequencing was carried out using blood. This chain uses TRBV2 with TRBJ2-3; TRBD2 agrees at 11 bases. This clonotype originated in a woman in her thirties with Graves' hyperthyroidism. The CDR3 region has the DNA TGTGCCAGCAGTGCGCGTCGGACTAGCGGGAGCACAGATACGCAGTATTTT. Translating it yields CASSARRTSGSTDTQYF.